These 9 T cell receptor beta chains came from one sample sequenced in a study of T cell responses to AZD1222 COVID-19 vaccine. Assay: immunoSEQ multiplex PCR; the TCRdb copy retains only in-frame clones and omits some. Among tens of thousands of clones listed, 87% were seen once. The sequencing used peripheral blood, collected 28 days after the second AZD1222 dose. Receptors originate from an adult who received the AZD1222 COVID-19 vaccine.

The chain couples TRBV6-1 to TRBJ2-5, with TRBD2 identical over 7 bases. V shed 3 bases and J 5 bases; nucleotides not matched to a gene: 6. In germline, CDR1 is MNHNS, CDR2 SASEGT. The CDR3 loop spans 14 amino acids. CDR3 sequence: CASSEWGGYETQYF. For the CDR3, the DNA is TGTGCCAGCAGTGAGTGGGGGGGTTACGAGACCCAGTACTTC.

CDR3 amino acids: CATSDWRGGPAGELFF. CDR3 bases: TGTGCCACCAGTGATTGGCGGGGGGGCCCAGCCGGGGAGCTGTTTTTT. The V gene is TRBV24-1, the J gene TRBJ2-2, with 9 nucleotides matching TRBD2. V dropped 2 bases and J dropped 6; count of bases not matched to a gene: 6. Germline V gene data show CDR1 as KGHDR and CDR2 as SFDVKD. The CDR3 runs 16 residues.

This clone was detected once. The chain joins TRBV4-1 to TRBJ2-7, with TRBD1 matching over 9 bases. CDR1 and CDR2 from the germline V gene are MGHRA and YSYEKL. J gave up 6 bases and V 1 base, and 10 bases lay outside the gene matches. The CDR3 runs to 16 residues. The CDR3 nucleotides read TGCGCCAGCAGCCAAGGTCCGGGACAGGGCGACGGCGAGCAGTACTTC. Its translation is CASSQGPGQGDGEQYF.

V and J are TRBV19 and TRBJ1-1; maybe TRBD1 (6 bases). Germline V gene sequence: CDR1 LNHDA, CDR2 SQIVND (reference sequence). There are 13 residues in the CDR3. Trimming pared 3 bases from V and 4 bases from J, leaving 9 bases between. The CDR3 loop reads CASSIGGLTEAFF. As DNA, the CDR3 is TGTGCCAGTAGTATTGGGGGGCTCACTGAAGCTTTCTTT. Supplemented by reference TRBV19 and TRBJ1-1, the full variable domain reads DGGITQSPKYLFRKEGQNVTLSCEQNLNHDAMYWYRQDPGQGLRLIYYSQIVNDFQKGDIAEGYSVSREKKESFPLTVTSAQKNPTAFYLCASSIGGLTEAFFGQGTRLTVV.

This chain joins TRBV19 and TRBJ1-5; perhaps TRBD1 as D (5 bases). Germline V gives CDR1 LNHDA, CDR2 SQIVND (reference sequence). V was shortened by 0 bases and J by 7 bases, with 7 bases between the two germline ends. The CDR3 spans 13 residues. The CDR3 DNA reads TGTGCCAGTAGTATAGAAGGGGTCCAGCCCCAGCATTTT. Translating gives CASSIEGVQPQHF.

The V gene is TRBV27, the J gene TRBJ1-2; no reliable D call. The V gene's germline CDR1 is MNHEY and CDR2 SMNVEV (reference sequence). The CDR3 spans 15 residues. The V end was cut by 6 bases, the J end by 3 bases, with 17 bases between. CDR3 loop: CASSLKWQEHYGYTF. CDR3 in DNA: TGTGCCAGCAGCCTAAAGTGGCAGGAACACTATGGCTACACCTTC.

This clone was observed a single time. The CDR3 sequence: CAISLGGRGGELFF. The CDR3 region has the DNA TGTGCCATCAGTCTAGGGGGACGAGGCGGGGAGCTGTTTTTT. The V gene is TRBV10-3, the J gene TRBJ2-2; TRBD1 is a possible D gene (6 bases). Germline V CDR1 and CDR2: ENHRY, SYGVKD. V was cut by 5 bases and J by 7 bases, with 14 bases left in between. The CDR3 has 14 amino acids.

The gene calls are TRBV20-1 and TRBJ1-1; D not resolved. The CDR3 sequence is 12 residues long. Germline V CDR1 and CDR2: DFQATT, SNEGSKA (reference sequence). The ends were cut back, 3 bases at V and 8 bases at J, with 13 bases in the middle. In nucleotides, the CDR3 is TGCAGTGCTAGTCCAACCAGGCGCGAAGCTTTCTTT. Translating gives CSASPTRREAFF.

The chain employs TRBV19 and TRBJ1-5; the D gene is possibly TRBD1 (6 bases). V was cut by 4 bases and J by 6 bases, with 16 bases left in between. The CDR3 is 15 amino acids. Germline lookup yields CDR1 LNHDA and CDR2 SQIVND (reference sequence). The CDR3 DNA reads as TGTGCCAGTAGTAGGTACAGGGTTGTAGGTCAGCCCCAGCATTTT. Translated, it gives CASSRYRVVGQPQHF.